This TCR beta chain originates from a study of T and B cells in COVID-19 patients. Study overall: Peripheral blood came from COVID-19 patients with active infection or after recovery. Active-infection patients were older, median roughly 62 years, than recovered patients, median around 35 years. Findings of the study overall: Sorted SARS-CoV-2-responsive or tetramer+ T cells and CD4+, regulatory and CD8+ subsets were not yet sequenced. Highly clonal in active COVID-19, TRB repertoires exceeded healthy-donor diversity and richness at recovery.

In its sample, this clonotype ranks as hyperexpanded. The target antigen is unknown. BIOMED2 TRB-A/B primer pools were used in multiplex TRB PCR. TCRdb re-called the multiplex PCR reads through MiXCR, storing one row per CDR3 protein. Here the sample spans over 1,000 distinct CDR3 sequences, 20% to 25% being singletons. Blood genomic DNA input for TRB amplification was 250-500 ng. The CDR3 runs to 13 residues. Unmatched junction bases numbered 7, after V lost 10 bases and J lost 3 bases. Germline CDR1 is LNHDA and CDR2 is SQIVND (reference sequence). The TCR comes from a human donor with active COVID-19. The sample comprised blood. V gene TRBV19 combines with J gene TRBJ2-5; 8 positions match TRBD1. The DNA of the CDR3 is TGTGCCATCCCGGACAGGGCGGAAGAGACCCAGTACTTC. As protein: CAIPDRAEETQYF.